This TCR beta chain was identified during a study of blood T cell repertoires in COVID-19. Sequenced by immunoSEQ multiplex PCR; TCRdb stores in-frame clones only, minus some. The sample has about 220,000 clones; roughly 85% are singletons. The CDR3 covers 14 residues. The germline V gene has CDR1 SGHVS and CDR2 FQNEAQ. V was pared by 4 bases and J by 8 bases, with 17 bases between. Source material: peripheral blood. The J gene is TRBJ1-2, the V gene TRBV7-8; D remains unclear. This receptor was taken from a woman in her 70s with COVID-19, enrolled during active disease. This chain's CDR3 is CASSSLQSLRGYTF. Here the CDR3 DNA reads TGTGCCAGCAGCTCCCTCCAATCTCTCCGGGGCTACACCTTC.